This TCR beta chain was observed in a study of cytomegalovirus exposure and HLA in healthy donors. Overall study findings and caveats: Analysis performed later showed TCR beta chains linked to HLA being more clonally expanded than equally common others. Cytomegalovirus-associated status was assigned to more than 150 TCR beta chains. A later analysis reportedly found fewer N-insertions in an Asian-associated ancestry cluster than the approximately 700-donor mean.

To note about this clone: Antigen unknown.

There are 15 residues in the CDR3. J lost 3 bases, V lost 7 bases, and 11 bases had no gene match. Germline CDR1 is SEHNR and CDR2 is FQNEAQ (reference sequence). Nobody recorded the CMV serostatus of this donor. The PCR contained 60 Vbeta and 13 Jbeta primers. Profiled with immunoSEQ multiplex PCR; TCRdb holds only in-frame clones, not every one. The sample includes 95,000 to 100,000 clones, roughly four fifths of them seen just once. This TCR was sampled from a human donor in good health. The J gene is TRBJ2-7, the V gene TRBV7-9; 8 nucleotides align to TRBD2. The sequencing sample was made of PBMCs. The CDR3 protein is CASTVSGLAGYEQYF. The CDR3 region has the DNA TGTGCCAGCACCGTCTCAGGGCTAGCGGGCTACGAGCAGTACTTC.